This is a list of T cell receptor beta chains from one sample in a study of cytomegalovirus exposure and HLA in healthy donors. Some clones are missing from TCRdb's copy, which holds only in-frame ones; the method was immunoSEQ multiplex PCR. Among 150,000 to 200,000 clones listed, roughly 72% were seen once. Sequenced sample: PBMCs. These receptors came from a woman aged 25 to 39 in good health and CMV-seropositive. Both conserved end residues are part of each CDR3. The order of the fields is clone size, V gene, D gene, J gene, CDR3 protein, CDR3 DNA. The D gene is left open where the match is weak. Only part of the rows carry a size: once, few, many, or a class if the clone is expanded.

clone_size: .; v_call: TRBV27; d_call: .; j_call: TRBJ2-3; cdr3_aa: CASRKGLAFSTDTQYF; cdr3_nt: TGTGCCAGCAGAAAAGGATTAGCGTTCAGCACAGATACGCAGTATTTT
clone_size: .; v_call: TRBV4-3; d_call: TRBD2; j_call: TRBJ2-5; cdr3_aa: CASSRGLAGVLQETQYF; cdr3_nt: TGCGCCAGCAGCCGCGGACTAGCGGGGGTTCTCCAAGAGACCCAGTACTTC
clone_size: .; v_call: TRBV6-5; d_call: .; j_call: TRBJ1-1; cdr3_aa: CASSYFPGSNTEAFF; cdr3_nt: TGTGCCAGCAGTTACTTTCCAGGTTCCAACACTGAAGCTTTCTTT
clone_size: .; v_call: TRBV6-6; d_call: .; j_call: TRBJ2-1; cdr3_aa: CASSYSMSVPHEQFF; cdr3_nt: TGTGCCAGCAGTTACTCGATGTCAGTTCCCCATGAGCAGTTCTTC
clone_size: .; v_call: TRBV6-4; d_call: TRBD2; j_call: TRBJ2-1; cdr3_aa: CASSDSSGGANEQFF; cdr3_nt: TGTGCCAGCAGTGACTCTAGCGGGGGGGCCAATGAGCAGTTCTTC
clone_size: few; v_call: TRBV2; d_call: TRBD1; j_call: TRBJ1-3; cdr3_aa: CASSGDRATGNTIYF; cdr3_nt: TGTGCCAGCAGTGGGGACAGGGCAACCGGAAACACCATATATTTT
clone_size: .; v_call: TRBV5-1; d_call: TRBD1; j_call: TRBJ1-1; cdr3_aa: CASSRTGGLYTEAFF; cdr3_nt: TGCGCCAGCAGCAGGACAGGGGGCCTCTACACTGAAGCTTTCTTT
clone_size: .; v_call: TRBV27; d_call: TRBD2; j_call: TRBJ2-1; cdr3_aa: CASASSGRSDNEQFF; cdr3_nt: TGTGCCAGCGCCTCTAGCGGGAGGTCGGATAATGAGCAGTTCTTC
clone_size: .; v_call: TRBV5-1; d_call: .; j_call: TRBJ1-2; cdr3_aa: CASSLASGGYGYTF; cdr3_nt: TGCGCCAGCAGCTTGGCATCCGGGGGCTATGGCTACACCTTC
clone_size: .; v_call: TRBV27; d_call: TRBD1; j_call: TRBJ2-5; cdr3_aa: CASRAGTGPQETQYF; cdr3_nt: TGTGCCAGCAGGGCTGGGACAGGGCCTCAAGAGACCCAGTACTTC
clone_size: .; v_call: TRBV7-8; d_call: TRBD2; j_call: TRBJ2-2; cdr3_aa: CASSLASAGGPGGELFF; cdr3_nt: TGTGCCAGCAGCTTAGCCTCAGCGGGAGGGCCTGGCGGGGAGCTGTTTTTT
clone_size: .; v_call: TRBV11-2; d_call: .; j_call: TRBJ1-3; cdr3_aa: CASSLLEATIYF; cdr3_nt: TGTGCCAGCAGCTTATTAGAGGCCACCATATATTTT
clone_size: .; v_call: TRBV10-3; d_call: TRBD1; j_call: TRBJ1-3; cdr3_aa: CAISGSPPQGAKFGNTIYF; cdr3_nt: TGTGCCATCAGTGGGAGCCCCCCACAGGGGGCGAAATTTGGAAACACCATATATTTT
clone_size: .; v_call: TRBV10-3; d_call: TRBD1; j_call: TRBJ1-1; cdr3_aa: CAIGGTGGRHVTEAFF; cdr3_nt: TGTGCCATCGGAGGGACAGGGGGTCGGCATGTCACTGAAGCTTTCTTT
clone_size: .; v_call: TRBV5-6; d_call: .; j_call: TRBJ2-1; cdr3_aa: CASSLPGSNEQFF; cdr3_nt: TGTGCCAGCAGCTTACCAGGGTCCAATGAGCAGTTCTTC
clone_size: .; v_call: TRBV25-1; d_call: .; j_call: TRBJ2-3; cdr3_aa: CASSEWRQTDTQYF; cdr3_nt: TGTGCCAGCAGTGAATGGCGACAGACAGATACGCAGTATTTT
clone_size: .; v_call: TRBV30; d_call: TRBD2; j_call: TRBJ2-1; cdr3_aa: CAWRRLAGGPGEQFF; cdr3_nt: TGTGCCTGGCGAAGACTAGCGGGAGGGCCCGGAGAGCAGTTCTTC
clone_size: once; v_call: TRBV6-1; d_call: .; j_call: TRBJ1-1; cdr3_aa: CASSVSGDTEAFF; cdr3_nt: TGTGCCAGCAGTGTCTCCGGGGACACTGAAGCTTTCTTT
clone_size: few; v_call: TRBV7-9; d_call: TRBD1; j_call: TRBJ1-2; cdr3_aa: CASSLAGDRAAYGYTF; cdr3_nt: TGTGCCAGCAGCTTAGCGGGCGACAGGGCAGCCTATGGCTACACCTTC
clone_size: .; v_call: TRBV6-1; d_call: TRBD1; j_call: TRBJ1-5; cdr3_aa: CASGGQSNQPQHF; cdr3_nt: TGTGCCAGCGGGGGACAGAGCAATCAGCCCCAGCATTTT
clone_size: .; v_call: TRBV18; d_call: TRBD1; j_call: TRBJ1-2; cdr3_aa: CASSPRGLEGYGYTF; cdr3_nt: TGTGCCAGCTCACCCAGGGGGCTAGAGGGCTATGGCTACACCTTC
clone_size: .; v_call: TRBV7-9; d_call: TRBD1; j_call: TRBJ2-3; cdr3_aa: CASSLWPSGQSITDTQYF; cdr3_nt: TGTGCCAGCAGCTTATGGCCTTCGGGACAGTCTATCACAGATACGCAGTATTTT
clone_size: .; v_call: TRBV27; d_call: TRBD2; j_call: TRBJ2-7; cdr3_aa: CASSWGGLYYEQYF; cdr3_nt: TGTGCCAGCAGTTGGGGGGGTCTTTACTACGAGCAGTACTTC
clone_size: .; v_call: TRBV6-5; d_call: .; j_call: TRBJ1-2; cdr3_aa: CASSRPDFGFYGYTF; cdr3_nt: TGTGCCAGCAGCCGGCCCGACTTCGGGTTTTATGGCTACACCTTC
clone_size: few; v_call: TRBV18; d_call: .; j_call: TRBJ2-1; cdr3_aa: CASSPIGGLRDEQFF; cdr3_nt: TGTGCCAGCTCCCCCATCGGGGGGCTTAGGGATGAGCAGTTCTTC
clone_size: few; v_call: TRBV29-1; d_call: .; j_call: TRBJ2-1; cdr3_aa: CSAESSDSRRRNNEQFF; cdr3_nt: TGCAGCGCCGAAAGTTCGGACAGCCGAAGGAGGAACAATGAGCAGTTCTTC
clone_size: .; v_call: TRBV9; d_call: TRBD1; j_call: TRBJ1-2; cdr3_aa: CASSVRDRFNYGYTF; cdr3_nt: TGTGCCAGCAGCGTCAGGGACAGATTTAACTATGGCTACACCTTC
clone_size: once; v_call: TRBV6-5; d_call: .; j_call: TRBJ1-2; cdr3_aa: CASRPSLGGYTF; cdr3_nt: TGTGCCAGCAGGCCTTCGCTCGGGGGCTACACCTTC
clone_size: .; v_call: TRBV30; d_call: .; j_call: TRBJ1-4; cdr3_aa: CAWSGMSNEKLFF; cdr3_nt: TGTGCCTGGAGTGGTATGTCTAATGAAAAACTGTTTTTT
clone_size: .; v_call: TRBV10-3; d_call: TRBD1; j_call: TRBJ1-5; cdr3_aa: CAIRGQLNQPQHF; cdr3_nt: TGTGCCATCAGGGGACAGCTCAATCAGCCCCAGCATTTT
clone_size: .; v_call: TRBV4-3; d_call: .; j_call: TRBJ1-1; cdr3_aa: CASSQEVHRNTEAFF; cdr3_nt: TGCGCCAGCAGCCAAGAAGTCCACAGGAACACTGAAGCTTTCTTT
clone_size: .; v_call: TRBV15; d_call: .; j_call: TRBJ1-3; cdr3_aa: CATSRAGLSSGNTIYF; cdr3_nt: TGTGCCACCAGCAGAGCGGGACTAAGCTCTGGAAACACCATATATTTT
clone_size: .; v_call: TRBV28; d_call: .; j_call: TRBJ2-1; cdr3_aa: CASRTHRESYNEQFF; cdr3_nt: TGTGCCAGCAGAACCCACAGGGAGAGCTACAATGAGCAGTTCTTC
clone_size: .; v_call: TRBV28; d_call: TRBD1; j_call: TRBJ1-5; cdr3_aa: CASRPLQGATGNQPQHF; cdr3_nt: TGTGCCAGCCGCCCGCTCCAGGGGGCTACGGGCAATCAGCCCCAGCATTTT
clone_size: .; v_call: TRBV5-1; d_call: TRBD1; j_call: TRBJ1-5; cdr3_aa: CASSSGQGDQPQHF; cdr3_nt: TGCGCCAGCAGCTCGGGACAGGGGGATCAGCCCCAGCATTTT
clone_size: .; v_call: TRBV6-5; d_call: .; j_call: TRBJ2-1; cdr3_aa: CASSYGGHSSYNEQFF; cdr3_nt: TGTGCCAGCAGTTACGGAGGCCACAGCTCCTACAATGAGCAGTTCTTC
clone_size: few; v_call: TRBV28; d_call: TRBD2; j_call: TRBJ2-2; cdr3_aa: CASSPPRGRLTGELFF; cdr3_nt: TGTGCCAGCAGTCCGCCGCGGGGGAGGTTGACCGGGGAGCTGTTTTTT
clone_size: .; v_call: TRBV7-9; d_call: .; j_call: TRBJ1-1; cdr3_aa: CASSLEAGTEAFF; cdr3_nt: TGTGCCAGCAGCTTAGAGGCGGGCACTGAAGCTTTCTTT
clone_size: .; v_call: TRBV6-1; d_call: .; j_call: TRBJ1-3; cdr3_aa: CASSLSSGNTIYF; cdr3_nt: TGTGCCAGCAGTCTCAGCTCTGGAAACACCATATATTTT
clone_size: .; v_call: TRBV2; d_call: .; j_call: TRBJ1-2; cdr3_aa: CASSVGGGYTF; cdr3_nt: TGTGCCAGCAGTGTGGGTGGAGGGTACACCTTC
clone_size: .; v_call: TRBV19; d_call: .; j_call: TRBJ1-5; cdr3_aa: CASSISGNQPQHF; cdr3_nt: TGTGCCAGTAGTATCTCAGGGAATCAGCCCCAGCATTTT